The rows below give T cell receptor beta chains drawn from one sample of a study of blood T cell repertoires in COVID-19. Here immunoSEQ multiplex PCR was the method, and the copy in TCRdb shows in-frame clones only, minus some. Of about 140,000 clones listed, roughly 84% are singletons. The source material was peripheral blood. All receptors come from a man between 25 and 39 years old with COVID-19, enrolled during active disease. The CDR3 runs from the conserved cysteine through the conserved F or W. A D gene is named only where the DNA matches it firmly. Size is stated for part of the rows, as once, few or many counts, or as a class when the clone is expanded.

size: NA
J: TRBJ2-7
D: NA
V: TRBV28
DNA: TGTGCCAGCAGTGCACAGACCTACTACGAGCAGTACTTC
CDR3: CASSAQTYYEQYF

size: few
J: TRBJ1-1
D: TRBD1
V: TRBV5-1
DNA: TGCGCCAGCAGCTTGGGGGGACAGTTGAACACTGAAGCTTTCTTT
CDR3: CASSLGGQLNTEAFF

size: NA
J: TRBJ1-1
D: NA
V: TRBV5-4
DNA: TGTGCCAGCAGCTTGGCCCAGAACACTGAAGCTTTCTTT
CDR3: CASSLAQNTEAFF

size: NA
J: TRBJ2-7
D: NA
V: TRBV28
DNA: TGTGCCAGCAGTTTACCTACAGGGCCCTACGAGCAGTACTTC
CDR3: CASSLPTGPYEQYF

size: NA
J: TRBJ2-3
D: NA
V: TRBV4-1
DNA: TGCGCCAGCAGCCAAGTACTAGATACGCAGTATTTT
CDR3: CASSQVLDTQYF

size: NA
J: TRBJ1-5
D: NA
V: TRBV27
DNA: TGTGCCAGCAGGCCCTACTACAGCAATCAGCCCCAGCATTTT
CDR3: CASRPYYSNQPQHF

size: NA
J: TRBJ2-7
D: TRBD2
V: TRBV5-4
DNA: TGTGCCAGCAGCTCGGCGAGCGGGAGATCCGAGCAGTACTTC
CDR3: CASSSASGRSEQYF

size: NA
J: TRBJ2-1
D: TRBD2
V: TRBV5-1
DNA: TGCGCCAGCAGCTTGGGCGGGAGCTCCTACAATGAGCAGTTCTTC
CDR3: CASSLGGSSYNEQFF

size: NA
J: TRBJ1-4
D: NA
V: TRBV6-5
DNA: TGTGCCAGCAGTTACGCAGGGTGGGCTAATGAAAAACTGTTTTTT
CDR3: CASSYAGWANEKLFF

size: NA
J: TRBJ2-7
D: TRBD1
V: TRBV28
DNA: TGTGCCAGCAGTTTAATGGGTACCGGGACAGGGGGCGACGAGCAGTACTTC
CDR3: CASSLMGTGTGGDEQYF

size: many
J: TRBJ1-1
D: TRBD1
V: TRBV5-4
DNA: TGTGCCAGCAGCTTGGGACAGGGTAGGACTGAAGCTTTCTTT
CDR3: CASSLGQGRTEAFF

size: once
J: TRBJ2-1
D: TRBD2
V: TRBV5-6
DNA: TGTGCCAGCAGCTTCGGGGGGAAGCAGTTCTTC
CDR3: CASSFGGKQFF

size: NA
J: TRBJ2-3
D: NA
V: TRBV5-4
DNA: TGTGCCAGCAGCTTGGGGCTAGCGCGCACAGATACGCAGTATTTT
CDR3: CASSLGLARTDTQYF

size: few
J: TRBJ1-2
D: NA
V: TRBV11-2
DNA: TGTGCCAGCAGCTCCCTCAGGGGCCGGGTGAATGGCTACACCTTC
CDR3: CASSSLRGRVNGYTF

size: once
J: TRBJ1-1
D: NA
V: TRBV6-5
DNA: TGTGCCGCAGGGAGGGAGAACACTGAAGCTTTCTTT
CDR3: CAAGRENTEAFF

size: once
J: TRBJ2-3
D: TRBD2
V: TRBV24-1
DNA: TGTGCCACCAGATCGGGACTAGCGGCTAGCACAGATACGCAGTATTTT
CDR3: CATRSGLAASTDTQYF

size: NA
J: TRBJ1-1
D: NA
V: TRBV28
DNA: TGTGCCAGCACAGGGTGGATGAACACTGAAGCTTTCTTT
CDR3: CASTGWMNTEAFF

size: NA
J: TRBJ1-4
D: TRBD1
V: TRBV4-1
DNA: TGCGCCAGCAGCCAAGAGTGGGACAGGGGGCTTGGTGAAAAACTGTTTTTT
CDR3: CASSQEWDRGLGEKLFF

size: NA
J: TRBJ1-4
D: NA
V: TRBV11-2
DNA: TGTGCCAGCAGCTTAGCCCAGGGACATGGAAAACTGTTTTTT
CDR3: CASSLAQGHGKLFF

size: NA
J: TRBJ1-1
D: NA
V: TRBV10-3
DNA: TGTGCCATCAGTAAGACAGGAAACACTGAAGCTTTCTTT
CDR3: CAISKTGNTEAFF

size: NA
J: TRBJ1-5
D: NA
V: TRBV21-1
DNA: TGTGCCAGCACCAGAAACGACCCTCGCCGGGGGGTATCATGCCAGCATTTT
CDR3: CASTRNDPRRGVSCQHF

size: NA
J: TRBJ2-1
D: NA
V: TRBV7-3
DNA: TGTGCCAGCAGCTTAAGGCCCGGGACAAATATCAATGAGCAGTTCTTC
CDR3: CASSLRPGTNINEQFF

size: NA
J: TRBJ2-5
D: NA
V: TRBV28
DNA: TGTGCCAGCAGTTCCCGGACTCAAATGTCGGAGACCCAGTACTTC
CDR3: CASSSRTQMSETQYF

size: NA
J: TRBJ2-7
D: NA
V: TRBV19
DNA: TGTGCCAGTAGTTACGGGTTAACCTACGAGCAGTACTTC
CDR3: CASSYGLTYEQYF

size: NA
J: TRBJ1-6
D: TRBD1
V: TRBV27
DNA: TGTGCCAGCAGTCTCGACAGACAGGGTTCCTCACCCCTCCACTTT
CDR3: CASSLDRQGSSPLHF

size: once
J: TRBJ2-1
D: TRBD1
V: TRBV7-2
DNA: TGTGCCAGCAGCCCCGACAGGGTAAACAATGAGCAGTTCTTC
CDR3: CASSPDRVNNEQFF

size: NA
J: TRBJ2-1
D: TRBD2
V: TRBV27
DNA: TGTGCCAGCAGTTTATGGGCGGGAGGGCCCAACAATGAGCAGTTCTTC
CDR3: CASSLWAGGPNNEQFF

size: NA
J: TRBJ1-2
D: NA
V: TRBV19
DNA: TGTGCCAGTAGTATAGAGGCAGGGGCTGTCTATGGCTACACCTTC
CDR3: CASSIEAGAVYGYTF

size: NA
J: TRBJ1-4
D: TRBD1
V: TRBV6-5
DNA: TGTGCCAGCAGTTACGGACAGGGGTGGGAAAAACTGTTTTTT
CDR3: CASSYGQGWEKLFF

size: few
J: TRBJ2-2
D: TRBD2
V: TRBV4-1
DNA: TGCGCCAGCCATCCCGCCCGGGGACTAACCGGGGAGCTGTTTTTT
CDR3: CASHPARGLTGELFF

size: once
J: TRBJ2-1
D: TRBD1
V: TRBV11-3
DNA: TGTGCCAGCAGCCGCAGGGGGCCCTACAATGAGCAGTTCTTC
CDR3: CASSRRGPYNEQFF

size: NA
J: TRBJ2-1
D: NA
V: TRBV2
DNA: TGTGCCAGCAGACCGGGAGCGGCCGGAAGGGAGCAGTTCTTC
CDR3: CASRPGAAGREQFF

size: NA
J: TRBJ2-7
D: NA
V: TRBV7-2
DNA: TGTGCCAGCAGCTTAGGCGACGGAGCCTACGAGCAGTACTTC
CDR3: CASSLGDGAYEQYF

size: NA
J: TRBJ2-5
D: NA
V: TRBV7-8
DNA: TGTGCCAGCAGCTTAGAAGTCAGGGACCAAGAGACCCAGTACTTC
CDR3: CASSLEVRDQETQYF

size: NA
J: TRBJ2-2
D: NA
V: TRBV10-2
DNA: TGCGCCAGCAGTGAGAGGGCAGGGACCGGGGAGCTGTTTTTT
CDR3: CASSERAGTGELFF

size: once
J: TRBJ1-2
D: TRBD1
V: TRBV28
DNA: TGTGCCAGCATGGGGGACAGTGGGTCAATTAACTATGGCTACACCTTC
CDR3: CASMGDSGSINYGYTF

size: NA
J: TRBJ2-7
D: NA
V: TRBV18
DNA: TGTGCCAGCTCGGCGGGTTCCGAGCAGTACTTC
CDR3: CASSAGSEQYF

size: once
J: TRBJ2-2
D: TRBD2
V: TRBV6-5
DNA: TGTGCCAGCAGTTACTCGGCCAGCGGGAGGTACGGGGAGCTGTTTTTT
CDR3: CASSYSASGRYGELFF

size: NA
J: TRBJ2-7
D: TRBD2
V: TRBV18
DNA: TGTGCCAGCTCACCACCACTAGCGGGAGGGACCCACGAGCAGTACTTC
CDR3: CASSPPLAGGTHEQYF

size: NA
J: TRBJ1-6
D: TRBD1
V: TRBV28
DNA: TGTGCCAGCAGCTCACAGGGGGCGGGTTTTTCACCCCTCCACTTT
CDR3: CASSSQGAGFSPLHF

size: NA
J: TRBJ2-1
D: NA
V: TRBV20-1
DNA: TGCAGTGCCGGACTCTACAATGAGCAGTTCTTC
CDR3: CSAGLYNEQFF

size: NA
J: TRBJ2-7
D: NA
V: TRBV19
DNA: TGTGCCAGTAGTGAGCCTTATAGCCCCTACGAGCAGTACTTC
CDR3: CASSEPYSPYEQYF

size: NA
J: TRBJ2-2
D: TRBD2
V: TRBV18
DNA: TGTGCCAGCTCCCGGACTAGCGAAGGTACCGGGGAGCTGTTTTTT
CDR3: CASSRTSEGTGELFF

size: NA
J: TRBJ2-2
D: TRBD2
V: TRBV3-1/TRBV3-2
DNA: TGTGCCAGCAGCCAAGGGTTTGCGGGAGCGTCAACCGGGGAGCTGTTTTTT
CDR3: CASSQGFAGASTGELFF

size: NA
J: TRBJ1-2
D: NA
V: TRBV28
DNA: TGTGCCAGCAGTTTAATTAGACAGGCTGGCTACACCTTC
CDR3: CASSLIRQAGYTF

size: NA
J: TRBJ2-7
D: TRBD2
V: TRBV9
DNA: TGTGCCAGCAGCCCGGGGGGGGACGAGCAGTACTTC
CDR3: CASSPGGDEQYF

size: NA
J: TRBJ1-6
D: NA
V: TRBV4-2
DNA: TGTGCCAGCAGCCAAGACCAGGGGAACTCACCCCTCCACTTT
CDR3: CASSQDQGNSPLHF

size: NA
J: TRBJ2-5
D: TRBD2
V: TRBV4-1
DNA: TGCGCCAGTAGACCGACTAGCGGGAAAGAGACCCAGTACTTC
CDR3: CASRPTSGKETQYF

size: few
J: TRBJ2-5
D: NA
V: TRBV18
DNA: TGTGCCAGCTCAAACAGGCAAGAGACCCAGTACTTC
CDR3: CASSNRQETQYF

size: once
J: TRBJ2-7
D: NA
V: TRBV7-2
DNA: TGTGCCAGCAGCTTAGACATCGGGACTCCTCCCTACGAGCAGTACTTC
CDR3: CASSLDIGTPPYEQYF

size: NA
J: TRBJ1-2
D: NA
V: TRBV7-8
DNA: TGTGCCAGCAGCCTCAACCCAGGGTGGGGCTCCGGCTACACCTTC
CDR3: CASSLNPGWGSGYTF

size: once
J: TRBJ2-3
D: NA
V: TRBV15
DNA: TGTGCCACCAGCTCCCAAAGCGGACTGGGTGGAGGTACGCAGTATTTT
CDR3: CATSSQSGLGGGTQYF

size: NA
J: TRBJ2-1
D: TRBD1
V: TRBV28
DNA: TGTGCCAGCAGTTTAATAGGACAGGGGAACAATGAGCAGTTCTTC
CDR3: CASSLIGQGNNEQFF

size: NA
J: TRBJ2-5
D: NA
V: TRBV7-2
DNA: TGTGCCAGCAGCTTAGCCAGGGCGGAGACCCAGTACTTC
CDR3: CASSLARAETQYF

size: NA
J: TRBJ1-2
D: NA
V: TRBV12-3/TRBV12-4
DNA: TGTGCCAGCAGTTTCTATAACTATGGCTACACCTTC
CDR3: CASSFYNYGYTF

size: NA
J: TRBJ2-7
D: TRBD2
V: TRBV9
DNA: TGTGCCAGCAGCGTAACTAGCGGGAGGGCAACCTACGAGCAGTACTTC
CDR3: CASSVTSGRATYEQYF

size: once
J: TRBJ2-2
D: NA
V: TRBV24-1
DNA: TGTGCCACCAGTGATGTCGCGAACACCGGGGAGCTGTTTTTT
CDR3: CATSDVANTGELFF

size: few
J: TRBJ2-7
D: TRBD1
V: TRBV7-9
DNA: TGTGCCAGCAGCCAAGTGGGGACAGCTCGGAACGAGCAGTACTTC
CDR3: CASSQVGTARNEQYF

size: NA
J: TRBJ2-7
D: TRBD2
V: TRBV6-5
DNA: TGTGCCAGCAGCGCGGGGGGGAACGAGCAGTACTTC
CDR3: CASSAGGNEQYF

size: NA
J: TRBJ1-6
D: NA
V: TRBV19
DNA: TGTGCCAGTAGTAGTCTGGGCTCGAATTCACCCCTCCACTTT
CDR3: CASSSLGSNSPLHF